The 29 T cell receptor beta chains in this list originate from one sample, sequenced in a study of breast tumors, draining lymph nodes, adjacent tissues. One entry per CDR3 protein results from TCRdb running MiXCR on the multiplex PCR reads. This table has about 130,000 distinct CDR3 sequences, more than 20% appearing once. The lymph nodes were axillary draining lymph nodes from breast cancer patients. The sequenced sample consisted of axillary lymph node tissue. The receptor set was obtained from a female donor with breast cancer. Some clones in this sample may be carry-over from other donors' samples.

The chain employs TRBV25-1 and TRBJ2-5; TRBD1 is a possible D gene (6 bases). With 1 base removed from V and 4 bases from J, the gap between germline ends came to 13 bases. CDR1 and CDR2 (germline): MGHDK, SYGVNS. There are 15 residues in the CDR3. CDR3 amino acids: CASSEWGRGGETQYF. CDR3 DNA sequence: TGTGCCAGCAGTGAATGGGGCAGGGGTGGAGAGACCCAGTACTTC.

This chain joins TRBV27 and TRBJ2-5; 7 nucleotides align to TRBD2. The trim removed 5 bases at V and 5 bases at J, leaving 8 bases unmatched. CDR1 is MNHEY and CDR2 is SMNVEV in the germline V gene (reference sequence). This CDR3 has 14 amino acids. The CDR3 DNA reads as TGTGCCAGCAGTCCATGGACCGGGGGGGAGACCCAGTACTTC. Amino acid sequence: CASSPWTGGETQYF.

This clonotype was recorded many times. The chain carries TRBV5-6 and TRBJ1-4; a possible D gene is TRBD1 (5 bases). V lost 4 bases to trimming and J lost 4 bases, with 11 bases between them. The CDR3 extends over 14 amino acids. Per the germline V gene, CDR1 is SGHDT and CDR2 is YYEEEE. The DNA for the CDR3 is TGTGCCAGCAGCCTTCGGGGCCATAATGAAAAACTGTTTTTT. Translated, it gives CASSLRGHNEKLFF.

This clonotype appeared many times. The genes are TRBV7-2 and TRBJ1-5; 10 bases agree with TRBD1. This CDR3 has 15 residues. The V gene end was trimmed by 1 base and the J gene end by 8 bases; junction bases not matched to a gene: 5. Germline values: CDR1 SGHTA, CDR2 FQGNSA. CDR3 sequence (DNA): TGTGCCAGCAGCTTAGGCGGACAGGGGGGGAAGCCCCAGCATTTT. Protein: CASSLGGQGGKPQHF.

This clonotype was recorded at least ten times. V is TRBV19 and J is TRBJ1-2; D is unresolved. The CDR3 length is 12 residues. V gave up 3 bases and J gave up 4 bases, with 6 bases separating them. CDR1 and CDR2 (germline): LNHDA, SQIVND (reference sequence). DNA of the CDR3: TGTGCCAGTAGTATTTCCCCCTATGGCTACACCTTC. This sequence encodes CASSISPYGYTF.

This clonotype was counted ten times or more. The chain carries TRBV5-4 and TRBJ2-5, with 12 positions matching TRBD2. The CDR3 contains 15 residues. Germline trimming cut 4 bases from V and 4 bases from J; bases unmatched to any gene: 5. CDR1 is SGHNT, CDR2 YYREEE, per germline (reference sequence). CDR3 amino acids: CASSATSGSVETQYF. The CDR3 coding sequence is TGTGCCAGCAGCGCGACTAGCGGGAGCGTAGAGACCCAGTACTTC.

This clonotype was recorded many times. The chain joins TRBV7-9 to TRBJ2-3, with 9 nucleotides matching TRBD1. Unmatched junction bases numbered 4, after V lost 4 bases and J lost 2 bases. The germline V gene encodes CDR1 SEHNR and CDR2 FQNEAQ (reference sequence). This CDR3 region has 15 residues. The DNA for the CDR3 is TGTGCCAGCAGCTCCGGACAGGGGAACACAGATACGCAGTATTTT. Amino acids: CASSSGQGNTDTQYF. Using reference TRBV7-9 and TRBJ2-3 for the parts outside the CDR3, the full variable domain is DTGVSQNPRHKITKRGQNVTFRCDPISEHNRLYWYRQTLGQGPEFLTYFQNEAQLEKSRLLSDRFSAERPKGSFSTLEIQRTEQGDSAMYLCASSSGQGNTDTQYFGPGTRLTVL.

This clonotype was counted many times. The J gene is TRBJ1-6, the V gene TRBV7-2, with 11 bases matching TRBD1. Germline V gene data show CDR1 as SGHTA and CDR2 as FQGNSA. This CDR3 spans 15 amino acids. The J segment lost 5 bases and the V segment lost 4 bases, leaving 1 base of the junction unmatched. The CDR3 here is CASSSGQGDNSPLHF. As DNA, the CDR3 is TGTGCCAGCAGCTCGGGACAGGGGGATAATTCACCCCTCCACTTT.

This clonotype was counted once. A read error may explain this, as a much larger clone is one base away. The chain uses TRBV19 and TRBJ2-1, with D perhaps being TRBD1 or TRBD2 (5 bases each). This CDR3 is built from 13 residues. The germline V gene has CDR1 LNHDA and CDR2 SQIVND (reference sequence). The CDR3 nucleotides are TGTGCCAGTAGCGCCAAACGGGGCCATGAGCAGCTCTTC. Its translation is CASSAKRGHEQLF.

This clonotype was picked up a small number of times. The chain has TRBV28 and TRBJ2-5, with D hard to call. The V end was cut by 2 bases, the J end by 1 base, with 5 bases between. This CDR3 has 13 residues. Germline V gene sequence: CDR1 MDHEN, CDR2 SYDVKM. The CDR3 loop reads CASSLVPQETQYF. Written as DNA, the CDR3 is TGTGCCAGCAGTTTAGTGCCCCAAGAGACCCAGTACTTC.

The sample holds many counts of this clonotype. The V and J genes are TRBV2 and TRBJ1-2; TRBD1 is a possible D gene (5 bases). Looked up from germline, CDR1 is SNHLY and CDR2 is FYNNEI. The CDR3 is 14 amino acids. Trimming left V 5 bases short and J 7 bases short, with 17 bases between. The CDR3 here is CASSTRVESGGYTF. Here the CDR3 DNA reads TGTGCCAGCAGTACCAGGGTAGAGTCGGGTGGCTACACCTTC. Combining the CDR3 with reference TRBV2 and TRBJ1-2 gives the whole variable domain EPEVTQTPSHQVTQMGQEVILRCVPISNHLYFYWYRQILGQKVEFLVSFYNNEISEKSEIFDDQFSVERPDGSNFTLKIRSTKLEDSAMYFCASSTRVESGGYTFGSGTRLTVV.

This rearrangement joins TRBV6-2 or TRBV6-3 to TRBJ1-5, with 8 bases matching TRBD1. There are 16 residues in the CDR3. The V gene's germline CDR1 is MNHEY and CDR2 SVGEGT. Trimming took 0 bases from V and 3 from J; bases not matched to a gene: 4. This CDR3 is CASSYSWTGSNQPQHF. CDR3 bases: TGTGCCAGCAGTTACTCCTGGACAGGGTCCAATCAGCCCCAGCATTTT.

This clonotype was picked up a small number of times. The rearrangement joins TRBV30 to TRBJ1-5, with 8 bases fitting TRBD1. CDR1 is GTSNPN and CDR2 is SVGIG in the germline V gene (reference sequence). The CDR3 loop spans 13 amino acids. Losses at the gene ends were 2 bases for V and 5 bases for J; bases not matched to a gene: 2. Here the CDR3 DNA reads TGTGCCTGGAGTTCAGGGGGCGATCAGCCCCAGCATTTT. It codes for CAWSSGGDQPQHF.

J is TRBJ2-5 and V is TRBV11-1, with 7 bases aligning to TRBD1. The V and J ends lost 6 bases and 4 bases, in that order; junction bases with no gene match: 14. Germline V gene lookup returns CDR1 SGHAT and CDR2 FQDESV (reference sequence). The CDR3 is 16 residues long. DNA for the CDR3: TGTGCCAGCAGGACAGAGGACAGGTTCAGGGGAGAGACCCAGTACTTC. It specifies CASRTEDRFRGETQYF.

This clonotype came up many times. V and J are TRBV7-2 and TRBJ2-3; D is ambiguous. Germline CDR1 and CDR2: SGHTA and FQGNSA. The CDR3 contains 13 residues. V lost 8 bases and J lost 1, with 10 bases in between. This CDR3 reads CASESWGTDTQYF. Written as DNA, the CDR3 is TGTGCCAGCGAATCGTGGGGCACAGATACGCAGTATTTT.

The chain links TRBV30 to TRBJ2-1; possible D gene TRBD2, 6 bases. Germline V gene sequence: CDR1 GTSNPN, CDR2 SVGIG (reference sequence). The CDR3 contains 13 residues. V was trimmed by 2 bases and J by 9 bases, leaving 14 bases between them. The CDR3 nucleotides read TGTGCCTGGAGTCTAGCGCCCCAGGGTGAGCAGTTCTTC. Its protein is CAWSLAPQGEQFF.

This clonotype was seen a few times. The chain uses TRBV20-1 and TRBJ2-1; 8 nucleotides line up with TRBD1. This CDR3 contains 14 residues. V shed 6 bases, J shed 8 bases, and the junction held 12 bases outside the gene matches. Germline lookup yields CDR1 DFQATT and CDR2 SNEGSKA (reference sequence). The chain's CDR3 is CSAADRGNLDEQFF. CDR3 in DNA: TGCAGTGCCGCTGACAGGGGTAACCTCGATGAGCAGTTCTTC.

The table lists this clonotype with many counts. V is TRBV11-3 and J is TRBJ2-3; 12 nucleotides agree with TRBD2. The CDR3 sequence is 17 residues long. Germline CDR1 and CDR2: SGHNT and YENEEA. J lost 0 bases, V lost 1 base, and 2 bases had no gene match. The CDR3 DNA is TGTGCCAGCAGCTTAGGGACTAGCGGGGAGAGCACAGATACGCAGTATTTT. It translates to CASSLGTSGESTDTQYF.

This clonotype was observed many times. Written as DNA, the CDR3 is TGTGCCTGGAGTACCGGGACTAGGTCCTACGAGCAGTACTTC. Translating gives CAWSTGTRSYEQYF. V gene TRBV30 combines with J gene TRBJ2-7; TRBD2 matches at 8 bases. Unmatched junction bases numbered 4, after V lost 2 bases and J lost 1 base. The CDR3 loop spans 14 amino acids. CDR1 is GTSNPN and CDR2 is SVGIG in the germline V gene (reference sequence). Variable domain in full (rest from reference TRBV30 and TRBJ2-7): SQTIHQWPATLVQPVGSPLSLECTVEGTSNPNLYWYRQAAGRGLQLLFYSVGIGQISSEVPQNLSASRPQDRQFILSSKKLLLSDSGFYLCAWSTGTRSYEQYFGPGTRLTVT.

This clonotype was counted once. Being one base from a much bigger clone, this may be a read error. The J gene is TRBJ2-1, the V gene TRBV5-1; 9 bases line up with TRBD2. This CDR3 region has 15 residues. Germline V CDR1 and CDR2: SGHRS, YFSETQ. In nucleotides, the CDR3 is TGCGCCAGCAGCTTGCTAGCGGGGCCCTACAATGAGCAGCTCTTC. It yields the protein CASSLLAGPYNEQLF.

About this clonotype: This may be a read error, as it is one base from a much larger clone. In this CDR3 the conserved last residue, phenylalanine or tryptophan, is missing, so a read error is likely. The chain recombines TRBV6-2 or TRBV6-3 with TRBJ2-7; 15 bases align to TRBD2. V lost 0 bases and J lost 0; bases outside the gene matches: 9. CDR3 length equals 20 residues. Germline V gene data show CDR1 as MNHEY and CDR2 as SVGEGT. The CDR3 DNA follows: TGTGCCAGCAGTTACTCGATAAGGACTAGCGGGAGGGGAAGCTCCTACGAGCAGTACCTC. Its translation is CASSYSIRTSGRGSSYEQYL.

This clonotype was seen only a few times. V and J are TRBV5-1 and TRBJ2-4; D unclear. The CDR3 consists of 15 residues. V gave up 0 bases and J gave up 5 bases, with 12 bases separating them. The germline gives CDR1 SGHRS, CDR2 YFSETQ. The CDR3 loop is CASSLAPRPENIQYF. The CDR3 bases are TGCGCCAGCAGCTTGGCCCCGAGGCCAGAAAACATTCAGTACTTC.

With regard to this clonotype: This may arise from a read error, as a much more abundant clone is one base away. The chain links TRBV5-7 to TRBJ2-5; D ambiguous. TRBV5-7 is an open reading frame whose function is uncertain. Trimming took 4 bases from V and 5 from J, leaving 21 bases between them. The CDR3 is made up of 16 amino acids. This CDR3 reads CASSPESGERGETQYF. CDR3 DNA: TGTGCCAGCAGCCCGGAGAGTGGCGAGAGAGGCGAGACCCAGTACTTC.

As regards this clonotype: This may be a read error: a much more frequent sequence differs by one nucleotide. The CDR3 is CASSLESSGADVLTF. As DNA, the CDR3 is TGTGCCAGCAGTCTGGAAAGCTCTGGGGCCGACGTCCTGACTTTC. The rearrangement uses TRBV6-4 and TRBJ2-6, with D perhaps matching TRBD1 (5 bases). The CDR3 loop spans 15 amino acids. Germline CDR1 and CDR2: MRHNA and SNTAGT.

Ten or more counts support this clonotype. The chain carries TRBV7-8 and TRBJ1-4; 8 bases line up with TRBD1. The V and J ends lost 5 bases and 6 bases, in that order; junction bases with no gene match: 5. The CDR3 has 14 residues. The germline CDR1 and CDR2 sequences are SGHVS and FQNEAQ. The CDR3 protein is CASSQGQEYEKLFF. The CDR3 DNA sequence: TGTGCCAGCAGCCAGGGACAGGAGTATGAAAAACTGTTTTTT.

The genes are TRBV27 and TRBJ2-1; 10 bases match TRBD2. Germline CDR1 and CDR2: MNHEY and SMNVEV (reference sequence). This CDR3 has 16 amino acids. V gave up 5 bases and J gave up 6 bases; unmatched junction bases: 10. Written as DNA, the CDR3 is TGTGCCAGCAGTCCCCTACTAGCGGGATTATTCAATGAGCAGTTCTTC. Its translation is CASSPLLAGLFNEQFF.

The CDR3, as DNA: TGTGCCAGCAGTTTCGCTTTGAGCGGGGCCAGAGAGACCCAGTACTTC. Translation: CASSFALSGARETQYF. This sequence joins TRBV12-3 or TRBV12-4 and TRBJ2-5; 7 bases line up with TRBD2. The trim removed 3 bases at V and 4 bases at J, leaving 11 bases unmatched. The CDR3 totals 16 residues.

This clonotype was counted ten times or more. The rearrangement joins TRBV7-2 to TRBJ2-3; D remains unclear. V dropped 3 bases and J dropped 3 bases, with 13 bases sitting between them. The CDR3 loop spans 15 amino acids. CDR1 is SGHTA, CDR2 FQGNSA, per germline. The CDR3 region has the DNA TGTGCCAGCAGCTTGGTGGCGGCCTTAACAGATACGCAGTATTTT. It encodes CASSLVAALTDTQYF.

The V gene is TRBV27, the J gene TRBJ1-2; TRBD1 is a possible D gene (6 bases). V lost 3 bases and J 3 bases, leaving 14 bases between the germline ends. CDR1 and CDR2 from the germline V gene are MNHEY and SMNVEV (reference sequence). The CDR3 consists of 15 residues. The CDR3 loop reads CASSLNRVPYYGYTF. CDR3 DNA sequence: TGTGCCAGCAGTTTGAACAGGGTACCATACTATGGCTACACCTTC.